These 9 T cell receptor beta chains share one sample of origin, sequenced in a study of cytomegalovirus exposure and HLA in healthy donors. This PCR relied on a set of 60 Vbeta primers and 13 Jbeta primers. The data were produced by immunoSEQ multiplex PCR, yet TCRdb's version contains in-frame clones alone and is incomplete. This sample has approximately 160,000 clones, with approximately 80% found just once. Sequenced material: PBMCs. These receptors were taken from a middle-aged woman in good health and CMV-seropositive.

This clone was counted between two and nine times. This chain connects TRBV27 to TRBJ1-2; D is uncertain. CDR3 length: 14 amino acids. In germline, CDR1 is MNHEY, CDR2 SMNVEV (reference sequence). Between the trimmed V and J ends, which lost 4 bases and 6 bases, there was a span of 15 bases. This CDR3 reads CASSSQARRDGYTF. The CDR3 nucleotides read TGTGCCAGCAGTTCCCAGGCCCGACGAGATGGCTACACCTTC.

This clone was detected once. This chain links TRBV5-1 with TRBJ2-1; TRBD2 agrees at 9 bases. The CDR3 consists of 15 residues. In germline, CDR1 is SGHRS, CDR2 YFSETQ. Trimming took 2 bases from V and 7 from J; bases not matched to a gene: 7. In DNA form, the CDR3 reads TGCGCCAGCAGCTTAGGGACTAGCTTAGGAAATGAGCAGTTCTTC. This translates into CASSLGTSLGNEQFF.

The chain's CDR3 is CASSDLRDSAYEQYF. In nucleotides, the CDR3 is TGTGCCAGCAGTGACCTCAGGGATAGTGCCTACGAGCAGTACTTC. This chain connects TRBV6-1 to TRBJ2-7, with D possibly matching TRBD1 (5 bases). The germline V gene encodes CDR1 MNHNS and CDR2 SASEGT. The length of the CDR3 is 15 residues. V was shortened by 3 bases and J by 2 bases, with 14 bases between the two germline ends.

This clone was picked up one time. The rearrangement uses TRBV9 and TRBJ2-2; possible D gene TRBD2, 6 bases. Trimming took 4 bases from V and 4 from J, leaving 14 bases between them. Germline CDR1 reads SGDLS; CDR2 reads YYNGEE. The CDR3 has 15 amino acids. CDR3 in DNA: TGTGCCAGCAGCCCCTTGAGTAGCGGCACCGGGGAGCTGTTTTTT. It yields the protein CASSPLSSGTGELFF. The variable domain in full, completed from reference TRBV9 and TRBJ2-2, reads DSGVTQTPKHLITATGQRVTLRCSPRSGDLSVYWYQQSLDQGLQFLIQYYNGEERAKGNILERFSAQQFPDLHSELNLSSLELGDSALYFCASSPLSSGTGELFFGEGSRLTVL.

This clone was detected a few times. This chain joins TRBV6-6 and TRBJ1-6, with D possibly matching TRBD1 (5 bases). Germline V gives CDR1 MNHNY, CDR2 SVGAGI (reference sequence). V lost 11 bases, J lost 13 bases, and 21 bases lay in between. The CDR3 has 13 amino acids. CDR3 coding DNA: TGTGCCTCGGGGGGGACTGTCCCAAGGCCCCTCCACTTT. Translated: CASGGTVPRPLHF.

The V and J genes are TRBV29-1 and TRBJ2-1, with D perhaps TRBD2 (6 bases). The germline gives CDR1 SQVTM, CDR2 ANQGSEA. V was clipped by 8 bases and J by 8 bases, with 25 bases between them. The CDR3 is 15 residues long. DNA of the CDR3: TGCAGCCACCGTGACGGAGGGAGGTCTTGGGATGAGCAGTTCTTC. Translation gives CSHRDGGRSWDEQFF.

The chain is built from TRBV5-6 and TRBJ2-2, with D uncertain. Trimming removed 0 bases at V and 8 bases at J, with 8 bases between. The CDR3 runs 13 residues. The germline gives CDR1 SGHDT, CDR2 YYEEEE. CDR3 protein: CASSLVPSGELFF. Here the CDR3 DNA reads TGTGCCAGCAGCTTGGTTCCCAGTGGGGAGCTGTTTTTT.

The gene calls are TRBV10-3 and TRBJ2-2; D gene unclear. V dropped 5 bases and J dropped 0 bases, with 10 bases sitting between them. CDR1 and CDR2 from the germline V gene are ENHRY and SYGVKD. The CDR3 is 15 amino acids. The CDR3: CAISLLLANTGELFF. CDR3 coding DNA: TGTGCCATCAGTCTGTTATTAGCGAACACCGGGGAGCTGTTTTTT.

The chain joins TRBV5-1 to TRBJ2-1; weak D call: TRBD2 (6 bases). V lost 4 bases and J lost 5, with 10 bases in between. The CDR3 is 13 amino acids. Per germline, CDR1 SGHRS and CDR2 YFSETQ. DNA for the CDR3: TGCGCCAGCAGCATGGACTACAACAATGAGCAGTTCTTC. Its translation: CASSMDYNNEQFF.